The next 30 T cell receptor beta chains were all read from a single sample in a study of a mutant IDH1 vaccine in newly diagnosed glioma. For these receptors, no antigen is known. Clones were sequenced by immunoSEQ multiplex PCR, and TCRdb holds only the in-frame ones, with some missing. The sample holds 35,000 or so clones; roughly 83% are singletons and the top ten take 24%. Time point reported: week 5, during vaccination. Each vaccine dose was 300 ug of mutant IDH1 20-mer peptide, with topical imiquimod. Sequencing was performed on PBMCs, taken from a glioma patient whose treatment included an IDH1 peptide vaccine. All receptors come from a man aged 25 to 45 with glioma.

The chain couples TRBV6-1 to TRBJ2-7; 10 nucleotides agree with TRBD1. Unmatched junction bases numbered 3, after V lost 3 bases and J lost 4 bases. The CDR3 runs to 14 residues. Germline CDR1 reads MNHNS; CDR2 reads SASEGT. The CDR3 spells CASSEGTGVYEQYF. In nucleotides, the CDR3 is TGTGCCAGCAGTGAGGGGACAGGGGTTTACGAGCAGTACTTC.

This clone was found a few times. The V and J genes are TRBV4-1 and TRBJ2-5; a weak D match, TRBD2 (7 bases). Germline V gives CDR1 MGHRA, CDR2 YSYEKL. The V gene lost 0 bases and the J gene lost 4 bases, with 24 bases spanning the gap. The CDR3 totals 19 residues. The CDR3 DNA sequence: TGCGCCAGCAGCCAAGATGGAGGGGGGAGCGGAGGGAGGGGAGAGACCCAGTACTTC. Translated: CASSQDGGGSGGRGETQYF.

A remark on this clone: The same CDR3 arises from other DNA sequences in this sample as well. The gene calls are TRBV30 and TRBJ1-5, with D uncertain. The CDR3 extends over 13 amino acids. In germline, CDR1 is GTSNPN, CDR2 SVGIG (reference sequence). V dropped 0 bases and J dropped 6 bases, with 9 bases sitting between them. Here the CDR3 reads CAWSVKGSQPQHF. The CDR3 DNA reads as TGTGCCTGGAGTGTGAAGGGAAGTCAGCCCCAGCATTTT.

CDR3 protein: CASSLGQGTEAFF. CDR3 nucleotides: TGTGCCAGCAGCTTAGGACAGGGGACTGAAGCTTTCTTT. The rearrangement joins TRBV7-9 to TRBJ1-1, with 8 bases matching TRBD1. CDR3 length: 13 residues. Germline CDR1 is SEHNR and CDR2 is FQNEAQ (reference sequence). J lost 5 bases, V lost 1 base, and 0 bases had no gene match.

V is TRBV6-1 and J is TRBJ1-1; D may be TRBD1 (6 bases). This CDR3 has 16 residues. Germline V gene data show CDR1 as MNHNS and CDR2 as SASEGT. V gave up 4 bases and J gave up 1 base, with 16 bases separating them. DNA for the CDR3: TGTGCCAGCAGTGGATATTCGACAGGACCGAACACTGAAGCTTTCTTT. It codes for CASSGYSTGPNTEAFF.

This chain links TRBV2 with TRBJ1-6; 8 bases map to TRBD1. CDR1 is SNHLY, CDR2 FYNNEI, per germline. V was pared by 7 bases and J by 8 bases, with 4 bases of the junction left unmatched. CDR3 length: 13 amino acids. CDR3: CASNQGAYSPLHF. The CDR3 DNA reads as TGTGCCAGCAATCAGGGGGCCTATTCACCCCTCCACTTT. The full variable domain, in which reference TRBV2 and TRBJ1-6 provide the parts outside the CDR3, is EPEVTQTPSHQVTQMGQEVILRCVPISNHLYFYWYRQILGQKVEFLVSFYNNEISEKSEIFDDQFSVERPDGSNFTLKIRSTKLEDSAMYFCASNQGAYSPLHFGNGTRLTVT.

V and J are TRBV5-1 and TRBJ2-7; 7 bases agree with TRBD1. V lost 4 bases to trimming and J lost 2 bases; unmatched junction nucleotides: 9. Germline V CDR1 and CDR2: SGHRS, YFSETQ. This CDR3 has 15 residues. CDR3 protein: CASSEPGQPTYEQYF. CDR3 coding DNA: TGCGCCAGCAGCGAACCGGGACAGCCCACCTACGAGCAGTACTTC.

The chain couples TRBV5-6 to TRBJ1-1; 11 positions agree with TRBD1. Per the germline V gene, CDR1 is SGHDT and CDR2 is YYEEEE. CDR3 length equals 16 residues. The V gene end was trimmed by 0 bases and the J gene end by 4 bases; junction bases not matched to a gene: 5. CDR3 coding DNA: TGTGCCAGCAGCTTGGGGACAGGGGGCGCGGGCACTGAAGCTTTCTTT. This translates into CASSLGTGGAGTEAFF.

V gene TRBV6-1 combines with J gene TRBJ1-4, with unresolved D. Looked up from germline, CDR1 is MNHNS and CDR2 is SASEGT. The CDR3 consists of 14 residues. V shed 2 bases and J shed 8 bases, with 12 bases lying between them. CDR3 DNA sequence: TGTGCCAGCAGTGAACAGTTAATTCGAGAAAAACTGTTTTTT. It yields the protein CASSEQLIREKLFF.

The chain combines TRBV9 with TRBJ2-7, with TRBD1 matching over 7 bases. The V gene end was trimmed by 4 bases and the J gene end by 3 bases; junction bases not matched to a gene: 10. Germline V CDR1 and CDR2: SGDLS, YYNGEE. The CDR3 runs 15 residues. This CDR3 reads CASSLSGTDNYEQYF. CDR3 DNA sequence: TGTGCCAGCAGCCTTTCCGGGACAGACAACTACGAGCAGTACTTC.

Concerning this clone itself: This sample also contains other DNA sequences that code for the same CDR3. The chain recombines TRBV5-6 with TRBJ1-4; 8 bases align to TRBD1. The CDR3 contains 15 residues. With 3 bases clipped from V and 6 bases from J, the junction kept 7 bases outside the gene matches. CDR1 SGHDT and CDR2 YYEEEE come from the germline V gene. The CDR3 region is CASSWAGTGDEKLFF. In nucleotides, the CDR3 is TGTGCCAGCAGCTGGGCCGGGACAGGAGATGAAAAACTGTTTTTT.

This chain uses TRBV28 with TRBJ1-1; possibly TRBD1 for D (5 bases). Trimming left V 6 bases short and J 6 bases short, with 8 bases between. CDR3 length equals 11 residues. The germline V gene has CDR1 MDHEN and CDR2 SYDVKM. The CDR3 is CASRSGPEAFF. CDR3 coding DNA: TGTGCCAGCAGGTCGGGACCTGAAGCTTTCTTT. Full variable domain (remainder filled in from reference TRBV28 and TRBJ1-1): DVKVTQSSRYLVKRTGEKVFLECVQDMDHENMFWYRQDPGLGLRLIYFSYDVKMKEKGDIPEGYSVSREKKERFSLILESASTNQTSMYLCASRSGPEAFFGQGTRLTVV.

This clone was detected once. The V gene is TRBV11-2, the J gene TRBJ1-4, with no clear D. V dropped 1 base and J dropped 4 bases, with 10 bases sitting between them. In germline, CDR1 is SGHAT, CDR2 FQNNGV. The CDR3 runs to 15 residues. In DNA form, the CDR3 reads TGTGCCAGCAGCTTAGGGTTAAGGGATAATGAAAAACTGTTTTTT. It is translated as CASSLGLRDNEKLFF.

This clone came up a few times. The rearrangement links TRBV4-3 to TRBJ2-6, with a weak D call TRBD1 (8 bases). Germline loops: CDR1 LGHNA, CDR2 YSLEER. This CDR3 has 17 amino acids. Trimming left V 4 bases short and J 0 bases short, with 13 bases between. The CDR3 coding sequence is TGCGCCAGCAGCCCAGGGGGCGGGGGCTCTGGGGCCAACGTCCTGACTTTC. Protein sequence: CASSPGGGGSGANVLTF.

The rearrangement uses TRBV30 and TRBJ1-3; a possible D gene is TRBD1 (5 bases). CDR1 is GTSNPN, CDR2 SVGIG, per germline (reference sequence). The CDR3 extends over 15 amino acids. Deletions cut 2 bases from V and 0 bases from J, with 11 bases between. CDR3 bases: TGTGCCTGGAGTAGGCTAGGGACCTCTGGAAACACCATATATTTT. This sequence encodes CAWSRLGTSGNTIYF.

V gene TRBV30 combines with J gene TRBJ2-3; TRBD1 matches 9 bases. This CDR3 has 18 amino acids. The V gene's germline CDR1 is GTSNPN and CDR2 SVGIG (reference sequence). Germline trimming cut 5 bases from V and 3 bases from J; bases unmatched to any gene: 18. The CDR3 sequence: CAWPSYSQQGARTDTQYF. In DNA, the CDR3 is TGTGCCTGGCCATCCTATTCACAACAGGGGGCTCGGACAGATACGCAGTATTTT.

The chain employs TRBV19 and TRBJ1-3; D uncertain. V was shortened by 5 bases and J by 2 bases, with 10 bases between the two germline ends. The CDR3 spans 14 residues. Germline-derived CDR1 and CDR2 are LNHDA and SQIVND (reference sequence). The CDR3 is CASSPAMTGNTIYF. The CDR3 nucleotides read TGTGCCAGTAGTCCCGCGATGACTGGAAACACCATATATTTT.

The J gene is TRBJ2-7, the V gene TRBV19, with unresolved D. The CDR3 is made up of 14 amino acids. V lost 3 bases and J 6 bases, leaving 15 bases between the germline ends. Germline V gene sequence: CDR1 LNHDA, CDR2 SQIVND (reference sequence). CDR3 nucleotides: TGTGCCAGTAGTATCACCGACCCTAGGAGCGAGCAGTACTTC. Translated, it gives CASSITDPRSEQYF.

This clone has a handful of counts. The chain links TRBV19 to TRBJ1-1, with D unresolved. The CDR3 consists of 13 residues. From germline, CDR1 is LNHDA and CDR2 SQIVND (reference sequence). V dropped 6 bases and J dropped 6 bases, with 14 bases sitting between them. The CDR3 loop reads CASSQAEYPEAFF. The CDR3, as DNA: TGTGCCAGTAGCCAAGCCGAGTACCCTGAAGCTTTCTTT. The entire variable domain, with the rest obtained from reference TRBV19 and TRBJ1-1, is as follows: DGGITQSPKYLFRKEGQNVTLSCEQNLNHDAMYWYRQDPGQGLRLIYYSQIVNDFQKGDIAEGYSVSREKKESFPLTVTSAQKNPTAFYLCASSQAEYPEAFFGQGTRLTVV.

The chain couples TRBV5-1 to TRBJ1-4; the D is unclear. V was pared by 5 bases and J by 7 bases, with 9 bases between. The germline V gene encodes CDR1 SGHRS and CDR2 YFSETQ. The CDR3 extends over 12 amino acids. CDR3 sequence: CASRLIGEKLFF. The CDR3 DNA is TGCGCCAGCAGACTCATCGGTGAAAAACTGTTTTTT.

This chain links TRBV7-8 with TRBJ2-6; D call uncertain. With 3 bases removed from V and 0 bases from J, the gap between germline ends came to 3 bases. This CDR3 comprises 14 residues. Per germline, CDR1 SGHVS and CDR2 FQNEAQ. The CDR3 coding sequence is TGTGCCAGCAGCTTGTCCTCTGGGGCCAACGTCCTGACTTTC. It is translated as CASSLSSGANVLTF.

The chain employs TRBV7-9 and TRBJ1-3; 8 positions match TRBD1. CDR1 is SEHNR and CDR2 is FQNEAQ in the germline V gene (reference sequence). The CDR3 loop spans 13 amino acids. CDR3 in DNA: TGTGCTATCACAGGGGGCTCTGGAAACACCATATATTTT. Its translation: CAITGGSGNTIYF.

The rearrangement joins TRBV13 to TRBJ2-7; tentatively, D is TRBD1 (6 bases). V was pared by 7 bases and J by 5 bases, with 15 bases between. The germline CDR1 and CDR2 sequences are PRHDT and FYEKMQ (reference sequence). This CDR3 is 13 amino acids long. The CDR3: CASKLRDINEQYF. The CDR3 DNA reads TGTGCCAGCAAACTCCGGGACATCAACGAGCAGTACTTC.

The chain joins TRBV19 to TRBJ1-1; D gene ambiguous. Germline V gene data show CDR1 as LNHDA and CDR2 as SQIVND (reference sequence). V lost 3 bases, J lost 8 bases, and 13 bases lay in between. The CDR3 covers 13 residues. CDR3 region: CASSIIQDAEAFF. The DNA of the CDR3 is TGTGCCAGTAGTATCATTCAGGACGCGGAAGCTTTCTTT.

V and J are TRBV5-4 and TRBJ2-5; D uncertain. The CDR3 sequence is 14 residues long. The V gene's germline CDR1 is SGHNT and CDR2 YYREEE (reference sequence). The germline V and J ends were trimmed by 0 bases and 2 bases, with 8 bases remaining between them. The DNA of the CDR3 is TGTGCCAGCAGCTTGGCGGCAGGACAAGAGACCCAGTACTTC. As protein: CASSLAAGQETQYF.

The chain combines TRBV9 with TRBJ1-4; the D is unclear. Trimming left V 0 bases short and J 7 bases short, with 10 bases between. Germline V lookup: CDR1 SGDLS, CDR2 YYNGEE. The CDR3 consists of 14 residues. CDR3 nucleotide sequence: TGTGCCAGCAGCGTAGAGGGCGGCGGTGAAAAACTGTTTTTT. Its protein is CASSVEGGGEKLFF. Looking up the rest from reference TRBV9 and TRBJ1-4 gives the full variable domain: DSGVTQTPKHLITATGQRVTLRCSPRSGDLSVYWYQQSLDQGLQFLIQYYNGEERAKGNILERFSAQQFPDLHSELNLSSLELGDSALYFCASSVEGGGEKLFFGSGTQLSVL.

This sequence joins TRBV29-1 and TRBJ2-1; a possible D gene is TRBD2 (5 bases). Per the germline V gene, CDR1 is SQVTM and CDR2 is ANQGSEA. The ends were cut back, 0 bases at V and 0 bases at J, with 12 bases in the middle. The CDR3 extends over 16 amino acids. The CDR3 protein is CSVEDRGGFSYNEQFF. As DNA, the CDR3 is TGCAGCGTTGAAGATCGCGGCGGGTTCTCCTACAATGAGCAGTTCTTC.

The chain carries TRBV5-6 and TRBJ1-6, with a possible D match to TRBD1 (5 bases). CDR3 length: 17 amino acids. The V and J ends lost 0 bases and 0 bases respectively, with 10 bases between them. Germline CDR1 SGHDT, CDR2 YYEEEE. Here the CDR3 DNA reads TGTGCCAGCAGCTTGGGGGGGGTAAGCTCCTATAATTCACCCCTCCACTTT. Translation gives CASSLGGVSSYNSPLHF. The full variable domain, in which reference TRBV5-6 and TRBJ1-6 provide the parts outside the CDR3, is DAGVTQSPTHLIKTRGQQVTLRCSPKSGHDTVSWYQQALGQGPQFIFQYYEEEERQRGNFPDRFSGHQFPNYSSELNVNALLLGDSALYLCASSLGGVSSYNSPLHFGNGTRLTVT.

This sequence joins TRBV7-9 and TRBJ2-2; the D gene is possibly TRBD2 (6 bases). Germline assignment: CDR1 SEHNR and CDR2 FQNEAQ (reference sequence). The CDR3 extends over 14 amino acids. Trimming took off 3 bases at V and 3 bases at J, with 8 bases between the two ends. The CDR3 protein is CASSFGGDTGELFF. The CDR3 nucleotides read TGTGCCAGCAGCTTTGGCGGGGACACCGGGGAGCTGTTTTTT.

The chain uses TRBV29-1 and TRBJ2-2, with TRBD1 identical over 12 bases. Germline V gene data show CDR1 as SQVTM and CDR2 as ANQGSEA. The CDR3 runs to 16 residues. V lost 7 bases to trimming and J lost 7 bases; unmatched junction nucleotides: 13. This CDR3 is CSALGQGAGFSGELFF. The DNA for the CDR3 is TGCAGCGCCCTGGGACAGGGGGCAGGGTTCAGCGGGGAGCTGTTTTTT.